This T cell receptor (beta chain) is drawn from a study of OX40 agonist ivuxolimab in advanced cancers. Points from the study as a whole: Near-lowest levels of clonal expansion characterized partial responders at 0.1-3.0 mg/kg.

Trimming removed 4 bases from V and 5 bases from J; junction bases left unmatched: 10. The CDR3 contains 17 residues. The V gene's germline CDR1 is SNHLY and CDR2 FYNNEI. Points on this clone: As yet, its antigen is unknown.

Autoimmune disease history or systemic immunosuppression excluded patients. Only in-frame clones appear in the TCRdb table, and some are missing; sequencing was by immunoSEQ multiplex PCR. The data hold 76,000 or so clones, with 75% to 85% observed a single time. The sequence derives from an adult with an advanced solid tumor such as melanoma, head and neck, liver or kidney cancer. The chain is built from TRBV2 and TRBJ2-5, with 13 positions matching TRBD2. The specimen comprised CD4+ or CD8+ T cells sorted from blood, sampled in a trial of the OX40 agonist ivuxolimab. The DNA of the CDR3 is TGTGCCAGCAGTGGACTAGCGGGGGGCCATGCCCGGGAGACCCAGTACTTC. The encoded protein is CASSGLAGGHARETQYF.